These 22 T cell receptor beta chains were sequenced from one sample in a study of blood T cells in healthy people across ages. A second PCR, run for roughly 7 to 12 cycles, used a sample-barcoded 5' primer plus a J-beta primer mix. Each CDR3 protein gets one entry after TCRdb re-called the 5' RACE reads with MiXCR. Of roughly 860,000 distinct CDR3 sequences in the sample, 62% were seen once. Sequencing input: blood. The source is a man aged 25 to 40 in good health.

V is TRBV29-1 and J is TRBJ1-2, with D unresolved. Trimming took off 3 bases at V and 10 bases at J, with 12 bases between the two ends. The CDR3 sequence is 11 residues long. Germline assignment: CDR1 SQVTM and CDR2 ANQGSEA. CDR3 sequence: CSVELGRDYTF. The CDR3 nucleotides are TGCAGCGTTGAGCTGGGTCGGGACTACACCTTC.

The CDR3 DNA is TGTGCCATCAGTTATAGCGGGGGGGAGGCTGAGCAGTTCTTC. The encoded protein is CAISYSGGEAEQFF. The chain couples TRBV10-3 to TRBJ2-1; TRBD2 matches 11 bases. Trimming took 5 bases from V and 9 from J; bases not matched to a gene: 6. CDR3 length: 14 amino acids. From germline, CDR1 is ENHRY and CDR2 SYGVKD.

CDR3 protein: CASSFATGLSGANVLTF. In DNA, the CDR3 is TGTGCCAGCAGTTTCGCGACGGGCCTCTCTGGGGCCAACGTCCTGACTTTC. The chain carries TRBV28 and TRBJ2-6; no clear D. Trimming took 3 bases from V and 0 from J, leaving 12 bases between them. Germline loops: CDR1 MDHEN, CDR2 SYDVKM. The CDR3 has 17 amino acids. The full variable domain, in which reference TRBV28 and TRBJ2-6 provide the parts outside the CDR3, is DVKVTQSSRYLVKRTGEKVFLECVQDMDHENMFWYRQDPGLGLRLIYFSYDVKMKEKGDIPEGYSVSREKKERFSLILESASTNQTSMYLCASSFATGLSGANVLTFGAGSRLTVL.

This chain joins TRBV7-3 and TRBJ2-1; the D gene is possibly TRBD1 (5 bases). Germline assignment: CDR1 SGHTA and CDR2 FQGTGA. The CDR3 runs to 15 residues. V lost 4 bases and J lost 0, with 10 bases in between. CDR3 coding DNA: TGTGCCAGCAGCTACGACAGTAGCTCCTACAATGAGCAGTTCTTC. Its translation is CASSYDSSSYNEQFF.

The rearrangement uses TRBV4-2 and TRBJ1-1, with TRBD1 identical over 8 bases. V was clipped by 1 base and J by 1 base; unmatched bases: 5. CDR1 LGHNA and CDR2 YNFKEQ come from the germline V gene. The CDR3 length is 16 residues. The CDR3, as DNA: TGTGCCAGCAGCCAAGTGGAGACAGGGGAGAACACTGAAGCTTTCTTT. Translating it yields CASSQVETGENTEAFF.

This clonotype was detected only a few times. The J gene is TRBJ2-1, the V gene TRBV4-3; 7 bases align to TRBD2. From germline, CDR1 is LGHNA and CDR2 YSLEER. This CDR3 spans 16 amino acids. J was trimmed by 0 bases and V by 3 bases; bases with no gene match: 5. CDR3 nucleotide sequence: TGCGCCAGCAGCCAGGAACTAGCGAACTCCTACAATGAGCAGTTCTTC. Its protein product is CASSQELANSYNEQFF.

The rearrangement joins TRBV5-8 to TRBJ2-5, with D perhaps matching TRBD1 or TRBD2 (6 bases each). The DNA end favors TRBJ2-7, so the J call may be wrong. CDR3 length: 14 residues. Germline CDR1 and CDR2: SGHTS and YDEGEE. CDR3 protein: CASSVRGGQNEQYF. The CDR3 DNA follows: TGTGCCAGCAGCGTTCGAGGGGGGCAAAACGAGCAGTACTTC.

This chain's CDR3 is CSAIAGGGEETQYF. For the CDR3, the DNA is TGCAGTGCTATTGCGGGCGGGGGGGAAGAGACCCAGTACTTC. The chain recombines TRBV20-1 with TRBJ2-7, with TRBD2 matching 9 bases. With the DNA end fitting TRBJ2-5 better, the J assignment may be wrong. This CDR3 contains 14 residues. Germline loops: CDR1 DFQATT, CDR2 SNEGSKA (reference sequence).

This chain links TRBV25-1 with TRBJ1-1, with a weak D call TRBD1 (5 bases). Per germline, CDR1 MGHDK and CDR2 SYGVNS. The CDR3 is made up of 14 amino acids. V was pared by 1 base and J by 5 bases, with 11 bases between. DNA for the CDR3: TGTGCCAGCAGTGAATCCGCCGGGGGGACTGAAGCTTTCTTT. Amino acid sequence: CASSESAGGTEAFF.

The chain carries TRBV9 and TRBJ2-3, with 9 nucleotides matching TRBD2. The V and J ends lost 0 bases and 3 bases, in that order; junction bases with no gene match: 5. The V gene's germline CDR1 is SGDLS and CDR2 YYNGEE. This CDR3 contains 16 residues. DNA of the CDR3: TGTGCCAGCAGCGTAGAGGTAGCGGGGGTGACAGATACGCAGTATTTT. It yields the protein CASSVEVAGVTDTQYF.

The CDR3 region is CASSPRWEGYGYTF. In nucleotides, the CDR3 is TGTGCCAGCAGCCCCAGATGGGAGGGCTATGGCTACACCTTC. V usage is TRBV13 and J usage is TRBJ1-2; no definite D call. Trimming cost V 5 bases and J 4 bases, with 14 bases left between them. From germline, CDR1 is PRHDT and CDR2 FYEKMQ (reference sequence). There are 14 residues in the CDR3.

Only one count was recorded for this clonotype. CDR3 protein: CASSLMEIIDTQYF. The CDR3 nucleotides read TGTGCCAGCAGTTTAATGGAGATAATAGATACGCAGTATTTT. The rearrangement uses TRBV12-3 or TRBV12-4 and TRBJ2-3, with D unresolved. Trimming took 2 bases from V and 5 from J, leaving 11 bases between them. The CDR3 contains 14 residues.

A few counts support this clonotype. The rearrangement joins TRBV6-5 to TRBJ2-6; a weak D match, TRBD1 (6 bases). The CDR3 is 18 residues long. The V gene's germline CDR1 is MNHEY and CDR2 SVGAGI. V lost 6 bases and J lost 2, with 20 bases in between. In DNA, the CDR3 is TGTGCCAGCAGCTTAGGGACATTGCCTCGTCCTGGGGCCAACGTCCTGACTTTC. Protein: CASSLGTLPRPGANVLTF.

This clonotype came up a few times. The chain employs TRBV5-1 and TRBJ2-1, with 11 bases lining up with TRBD2. The CDR3 is 14 amino acids. Germline lookup yields CDR1 SGHRS and CDR2 YFSETQ. Trimming took 0 bases from V and 15 from J; bases not matched to a gene: 8. The CDR3: CASSLEVGLAVPFF. In nucleotides, the CDR3 is TGCGCCAGCAGCTTGGAGGTGGGACTAGCGGTCCCGTTCTTC.

The chain combines TRBV12-3 or TRBV12-4 with TRBJ1-3; maybe TRBD1 (5 bases). This CDR3 is built from 16 residues. Between the trimmed V and J ends, which lost 4 bases and 0 bases, there was a span of 13 bases. CDR3 protein: CASSSPGRRSGNTIYF. CDR3 nucleotide sequence: TGTGCCAGCAGTTCCCCGGGACGCCGCTCTGGAAACACCATATATTTT.

This clonotype has only a few counts. The rearrangement uses TRBV5-1 and TRBJ2-1; D possibly corresponds to TRBD1 (6 bases). The CDR3 extends over 13 amino acids. CDR1 is SGHRS and CDR2 is YFSETQ in the germline V gene. Trimming pared 4 bases from V and 9 bases from J, leaving 14 bases between. The CDR3 here is CASSEGRTAEQFF. Here the CDR3 DNA reads TGCGCCAGCAGCGAGGGTCGGACAGCTGAGCAGTTCTTC.

This chain links TRBV4-3 with TRBJ1-1, with TRBD1 as a possible D gene (6 bases). Between the trimmed V and J ends, which lost 4 bases and 3 bases, there was a span of 21 bases. Germline CDR1 reads LGHNA; CDR2 reads YSLEER. CDR3 length: 17 amino acids. The CDR3 DNA follows: TGCGCCAGCAGCCCTCGGGACAAAAGAAACCTAGACACTGAAGCTTTCTTT. Translating it yields CASSPRDKRNLDTEAFF.

This chain connects TRBV7-2 to TRBJ1-6; D remains unclear. The V end was cut by 3 bases, the J end by 8 bases, with 11 bases between. The CDR3 spans 14 residues. Germline V gene sequence: CDR1 SGHTA, CDR2 FQGNSA. This CDR3 reads CASSLNGLDSPLHF. The CDR3 nucleotides are TGTGCCAGCAGCTTGAACGGATTGGATTCACCCCTCCACTTT.

The rearrangement joins TRBV7-9 to TRBJ1-2, with a weak D call TRBD1 (5 bases). This CDR3 contains 11 residues. Trimming left V 10 bases short and J 12 bases short, with 18 bases between. Per germline, CDR1 SEHNR and CDR2 FQNEAQ (reference sequence). Here the CDR3 DNA reads TGTGCCACCCGCGTGAAGGGGAGTAACACCTTC. It encodes CATRVKGSNTF.

This chain joins TRBV10-3 and TRBJ1-2, with D possibly TRBD1 on 6 matching bases. This CDR3 contains 16 residues. With 2 bases removed from V and 2 bases from J, the gap between germline ends came to 15 bases. Germline-derived CDR1 and CDR2 are ENHRY and SYGVKD. The CDR3 coding sequence is TGTGCCATCAGTGAGCCCCGGGCTACAGGGAACTATGGCTACACCTTC. Protein product: CAISEPRATGNYGYTF.

This chain links TRBV7-6 with TRBJ2-7; D ambiguous. The CDR3 sequence is 14 residues long. Trimming left V 6 bases short and J 4 bases short, with 16 bases between. CDR1 SGHVS and CDR2 FNYEAQ come from the germline V gene. The DNA of the CDR3 is TGTGCCAGCAGTACAGACTGGGATGGGTACGAGCAGTACTTC. Protein: CASSTDWDGYEQYF.

The J gene is TRBJ2-5, the V gene TRBV7-9, with D unclear. Germline CDR1 is SEHNR and CDR2 is FQNEAQ (reference sequence). CDR3 length equals 15 residues. Trimming left V 4 bases short and J 4 bases short, with 16 bases between. For the CDR3, the DNA is TGTGCCAGCAGCTCCCCATTTCGAGGTCGAGAGACCCAGTACTTC. Translating it yields CASSSPFRGRETQYF.